This record covers a single TCR beta chain. The table came from immunoSEQ multiplex PCR; TCRdb's copy has only in-frame clones and leaves some out. The data show 250,000 to 300,000 clones, more than 70% seen once. CDR1 is ENHRY, CDR2 SYGVKD, per germline. The CDR3 loop spans 16 amino acids. V was cut by 2 bases and J by 3 bases, with 14 bases left in between. The sample comes from a study of blood T cell repertoires in COVID-19. In Seattle, patients joined the study during active infection and were tracked longitudinally. The chain carries TRBV10-3 and TRBJ1-5, with unresolved D. The receptor comes from a woman in her 30s with COVID-19, enrolled during active disease. The sequenced sample consisted of peripheral blood. CDR3 amino acids: CAISELPGTFNQPQHF. CDR3 DNA sequence: TGTGCCATCAGTGAGCTACCAGGCACCTTCAATCAGCCCCAGCATTTT.